The 26 T cell receptor beta chains below all came from one sample that was sequenced in a study of cytomegalovirus exposure and HLA in healthy donors. Using immunoSEQ multiplex PCR, the repertoire was profiled, and TCRdb retains in-frame clones only, with some absent. Of fewer than 100,000 clones in the sample, roughly 94% were seen once. The material sequenced was PBMCs. Source of these receptors: a woman aged 18 to 35 in good health and CMV-seropositive.

This clone was counted between two and nine times. CDR3: CASSLAFGGDTQYF. The CDR3 DNA is TGTGCCAGCAGCTTAGCGTTCGGGGGAGATACGCAGTATTTT. The chain is built from TRBV7-9 and TRBJ2-3, with D possibly matching TRBD2 (6 bases). Trimming removed 0 bases from V and 5 bases from J, with 9 bases in between. The CDR3 loop spans 14 amino acids. From germline, CDR1 is SEHNR and CDR2 FQNEAQ (reference sequence).

V is TRBV11-2 and J is TRBJ1-1; tentatively, D is TRBD1 (5 bases). The CDR3 has 14 amino acids. Germline CDR1 reads SGHAT; CDR2 reads FQNNGV. Deletions cut 5 bases from V and 6 bases from J, with 16 bases between. CDR3 sequence (DNA): TGTGCCAGCAGCATCCAGGGTCGTTTTTCTGAAGCTTTCTTT. Protein sequence: CASSIQGRFSEAFF.

The rearrangement joins TRBV19 to TRBJ2-3; 12 positions match TRBD2. The CDR3 totals 16 residues. V shed 5 bases, J shed 7 bases, and the junction held 10 bases outside the gene matches. The germline CDR1 and CDR2 sequences are LNHDA and SQIVND (reference sequence). CDR3 residues: CASSSWLAGGPNTQYF. In DNA form, the CDR3 reads TGTGCCAGTAGTTCGTGGCTAGCGGGAGGGCCCAATACGCAGTATTTT.

The chain combines TRBV19 with TRBJ2-7; D gene unclear. There are 12 residues in the CDR3. Germline values: CDR1 LNHDA, CDR2 SQIVND (reference sequence). Trimming stripped 4 bases from V and 7 bases from J, with 11 bases between. Written as DNA, the CDR3 is TGTGCCAGTAGTAACCCCCCAGGAGAGCAGTACTTC. It specifies CASSNPPGEQYF.

The J gene is TRBJ2-5, the V gene TRBV2; 14 bases are a match to TRBD2. CDR1 and CDR2 from the germline V gene are SNHLY and FYNNEI. Trimming at V came to 5 bases and at J to 5 bases, leaving 7 bases not matched to a gene. This CDR3 has 16 residues. CDR3 sequence: CASSTRLAGGQETQYF. As DNA, the CDR3 is TGTGCCAGCAGTACAAGACTAGCGGGGGGGCAGGAGACCCAGTACTTC.

The chain links TRBV30 to TRBJ1-2; D is ambiguous. Germline lookup yields CDR1 GTSNPN and CDR2 SVGIG (reference sequence). The CDR3 has 13 amino acids. Trimming shortened V by 2 bases and J by 4 bases, and 11 bases separated the two germline ends. CDR3 protein: CAWSHDTRYGYTF. CDR3 nucleotide sequence: TGTGCCTGGAGTCACGACACTCGCTATGGCTACACCTTC.

This clone was observed once. This chain joins TRBV28 and TRBJ1-5; 8 bases map to TRBD1. Germline lookup yields CDR1 MDHEN and CDR2 SYDVKM. The CDR3 is 14 residues long. Losses at the gene ends were 6 bases for V and 9 bases for J; bases not matched to a gene: 10. The CDR3 sequence: CASSPGGTRGPQHF. The CDR3, as DNA: TGTGCCAGCAGCCCAGGGGGCACCCGAGGGCCCCAGCATTTT.

The chain couples TRBV18 to TRBJ2-3; weak D call: TRBD2 (6 bases). CDR3 length: 15 amino acids. The V and J ends lost 1 base and 6 bases respectively, with 14 bases between them. From germline, CDR1 is KGHSH and CDR2 LQKENI. CDR3: CASSPRGGLGDTQYF. The CDR3 nucleotides are TGTGCCAGCTCACCACGAGGAGGGCTTGGGGATACGCAGTATTTT.

The chain carries TRBV7-9 and TRBJ2-3; 8 nucleotides agree with TRBD2. With V trimmed by 2 bases and J by 5 bases, 6 bases remained unmatched. This CDR3 region has 15 residues. From germline, CDR1 is SEHNR and CDR2 FQNEAQ (reference sequence). Written as DNA, the CDR3 is TGTGCCAGCAGCTTACGGCGGGGGGATGAAGATACGCAGTATTTT. It translates to CASSLRRGDEDTQYF.

This chain connects TRBV7-2 to TRBJ2-2; 8 bases align to TRBD2. Germline trimming cut 2 bases from V and 5 bases from J; bases unmatched to any gene: 10. Looked up from germline, CDR1 is SGHTA and CDR2 is FQGNSA. This CDR3 region has 17 residues. The CDR3 protein is CASSLYAGGTRTGELFF. The CDR3 nucleotides read TGTGCCAGCAGCTTATACGCGGGGGGTACCCGAACCGGGGAGCTGTTTTTT.

V gene TRBV5-4 combines with J gene TRBJ1-2; a weak D match, TRBD1 (5 bases). The length of the CDR3 is 14 residues. Trimming cost V 4 bases and J 2 bases, with 12 bases left between them. CDR1 is SGHNT and CDR2 is YYREEE in the germline V gene (reference sequence). The CDR3, as DNA: TGTGCCAGCAGCGAATTTAAGGGGAACTATGGCTACACCTTC. Its protein product is CASSEFKGNYGYTF.

The chain joins TRBV6-4 to TRBJ2-1, with 9 bases lining up with TRBD1. J was trimmed by 4 bases and V by 0 bases; bases with no gene match: 1. This CDR3 region has 15 residues. Germline V gene data show CDR1 as MRHNA and CDR2 as SNTAGT. CDR3 DNA sequence: TGTGCCAGCAGTGACTCGACAGGGGGATACAATGAGCAGTTCTTC. It translates to CASSDSTGGYNEQFF.

This chain connects TRBV2 to TRBJ1-5, with TRBD1 identical over 10 bases. The CDR3 runs to 15 residues. From germline, CDR1 is SNHLY and CDR2 FYNNEI. V shed 8 bases, J shed 4 bases, and the junction held 8 bases outside the gene matches. CDR3 protein: CASQRGQGRNQPQHF. The CDR3 coding sequence is TGTGCCAGCCAAAGGGGACAGGGGAGGAATCAGCCCCAGCATTTT.

This chain links TRBV15 with TRBJ2-5; D is perhaps TRBD1 (6 bases). The CDR3 length is 19 residues. V lost 0 bases and J lost 7, with 27 bases in between. The germline V gene has CDR1 LNHNV and CDR2 YYDKDF (reference sequence). DNA of the CDR3: TGTGCCACCAGCAGAGAATTGGGGGCGGCAGGGAGATTGAGCGGGACCCAGTACTTC. The encoded protein is CATSRELGAAGRLSGTQYF.

The genes are TRBV28 and TRBJ2-2; TRBD1 aligns across 9 bases. The germline CDR1 and CDR2 sequences are MDHEN and SYDVKM. The CDR3 runs 16 residues. Losses at the gene ends were 7 bases for V and 0 bases for J; bases not matched to a gene: 6. Written as DNA, the CDR3 is TGTGCCAGCATCAGGACAGGGGCGGCGAACACCGGGGAGCTGTTTTTT. Its protein is CASIRTGAANTGELFF.

The chain combines TRBV25-1 with TRBJ2-7, with 7 bases identical to TRBD1. V dropped 8 bases and J dropped 2; count of bases not matched to a gene: 9. This CDR3 is built from 14 residues. CDR1 MGHDK and CDR2 SYGVNS come from the germline V gene. For the CDR3, the DNA is TGTGCCAGCTCCAGGACAGGACACACCTACGAGCAGTACTTC. Amino acid sequence: CASSRTGHTYEQYF.

V and J are TRBV6-5 and TRBJ2-5; D gene unclear. V lost 5 bases to trimming and J lost 5 bases, with 9 bases between them. This CDR3 is 12 amino acids long. Germline assignment: CDR1 MNHEY and CDR2 SVGAGI. The CDR3 DNA is TGTGCCAGCAGTCCGTCAGTGGAGACCCAGTACTTC. Protein: CASSPSVETQYF.

The chain has TRBV6-5 and TRBJ2-5; D is unclear. V shed 0 bases and J shed 2 bases, with 4 bases lying between them. The germline V gene has CDR1 MNHEY and CDR2 SVGAGI. The CDR3 consists of 13 residues. CDR3 region: CASSYSRQETQYF. The CDR3 region has the DNA TGTGCCAGCAGTTACTCCAGGCAAGAGACCCAGTACTTC.

The chain employs TRBV18 and TRBJ1-2; 8 nucleotides line up with TRBD1. The junction had 6 bases not matched to a gene; V was cut back by 2 bases and J by 10 bases. CDR1 is KGHSH and CDR2 is LQKENI in the germline V gene. The CDR3 runs to 13 residues. CDR3 coding DNA: TGTGCCAGCTCACCATCACAGGGACAGGACTACACCTTC. Translated: CASSPSQGQDYTF.

This chain joins TRBV4-2 and TRBJ1-1, with 10 bases matching TRBD1. This CDR3 contains 16 residues. V shed 1 base, J shed 7 bases, and the junction held 9 bases outside the gene matches. Germline assignment: CDR1 LGHNA and CDR2 YNFKEQ. DNA for the CDR3: TGTGCCAGCAGCCAAGCTAAGACAGGGGGCGAGTTTGAAGCTTTCTTT. Protein product: CASSQAKTGGEFEAFF.

The rearrangement joins TRBV19 to TRBJ2-1; D is possibly TRBD1 (6 bases). The CDR3 contains 13 residues. Trimming removed 4 bases from V and 13 bases from J, with 17 bases in between. CDR1 and CDR2 (germline): LNHDA, SQIVND (reference sequence). The CDR3 bases are TGTGCCAGTAGTACCCAACAGGGTGGTGAACAGTTCTTC. Its translation: CASSTQQGGEQFF.

This clone was observed a single time. The chain uses TRBV7-9 and TRBJ1-3, with 11 nucleotides matching TRBD1. Germline V CDR1 and CDR2: SEHNR, FQNEAQ (reference sequence). The CDR3 contains 14 residues. Trimming cost V 5 bases and J 7 bases; bases outside gene matches: 4. The DNA of the CDR3 is TGTGCCAGCAGCCCAGGACAGGGGGCCAACACCATATATTTT. As protein: CASSPGQGANTIYF.

The chain uses TRBV18 and TRBJ1-4, with D possibly being TRBD1 (6 bases). The CDR3 has 16 amino acids. The V gene's germline CDR1 is KGHSH and CDR2 LQKENI. The ends were cut back, 2 bases at V and 7 bases at J, with 17 bases in the middle. The CDR3 here is CASSPTRGGASEKLFF. The CDR3 DNA reads TGTGCCAGCTCACCAACTCGTGGGGGGGCGAGTGAAAAACTGTTTTTT.

The chain carries TRBV28 and TRBJ2-3, with D uncertain. Germline values: CDR1 MDHEN, CDR2 SYDVKM. The CDR3 totals 14 residues. The V end lost 1 base, the J end lost 3 bases, and 8 bases lay between the germline ends. The CDR3 loop reads CASSLYPGTDTQYF. Here the CDR3 DNA reads TGTGCCAGCAGTTTATATCCAGGTACAGATACGCAGTATTTT.

The V and J genes are TRBV19 and TRBJ2-7; D gene unclear. CDR3 length: 14 amino acids. Germline CDR1 is LNHDA and CDR2 is SQIVND (reference sequence). V shed 1 base and J shed 4 bases, with 11 bases lying between them. CDR3 residues: CASSIGGDGYEQYF. CDR3 sequence (DNA): TGTGCCAGTAGTATAGGCGGTGACGGATACGAGCAGTACTTC.

J is TRBJ2-1 and V is TRBV12-5, with D unresolved. The germline CDR1 and CDR2 sequences are LGHNT and FRNRAP. V was clipped by 1 base and J by 5 bases, with 9 bases between them. CDR3 length: 14 amino acids. The CDR3 bases are TGTGCTAGTGGTTTGGCCTCCTTTCACAATGAGCAGTTCTTC. Its translation is CASGLASFHNEQFF.